This is a list of T cell receptor beta chains from one sample in a study of tissue T cells after allogeneic stem cell transplantation. Profiling relied on immunoSEQ multiplex PCR, and the TCRdb table lists in-frame clones only, not all of them. The sample contains 12,000 or so clones, 70% to 80% of which appear only once. Here the sequenced sample was tissue from the right colon, taken at autopsy. All receptors derive from a woman between 18 and 49 years old with breast cancer. The CDR3 runs from the conserved cysteine through the conserved F or W. Fields, in order: J gene, D gene, clone size, V gene, CDR3 protein, CDR3 DNA. A D gene is named only where the DNA matches it firmly. A row's size may be missing; if present it is once, few, many or a size class.

J: TRBJ1-2
D: TRBD1
size: -
V: TRBV5-1
CDR3: CASSFDRGGYTF
DNA: TGCGCCAGCAGCTTCGACAGGGGTGGCTACACCTTC

J: TRBJ1-4
D: -
size: -
V: TRBV6-5
CDR3: CASSPRGEAEKLFF
DNA: TGTGCCAGCAGCCCCCGCGGGGAGGCTGAAAAACTGTTTTTT

J: TRBJ2-6
D: -
size: -
V: TRBV4-3
CDR3: CASSPDGGRGANVLTF
DNA: TGCGCCAGCAGCCCCGACGGGGGGCGGGGGGCCAACGTCCTGACTTTC

J: TRBJ2-1
D: -
size: -
V: TRBV6-2/TRBV6-3
CDR3: CASSNGGLGSPYNEQFF
DNA: TGTGCCAGCAGCAACGGGGGTTTGGGCTCCCCCTACAATGAGCAGTTCTTC

J: TRBJ2-3
D: -
size: -
V: TRBV7-2
CDR3: CASSFYSADTQYF
DNA: TGTGCCAGCAGCTTCTACTCGGCGGATACGCAGTATTTT

J: TRBJ1-4
D: -
size: -
V: TRBV5-3
CDR3: CARSKNGEGGEKLFF
DNA: TGTGCCAGAAGCAAAAATGGTGAGGGCGGTGAAAAACTGTTTTTT

J: TRBJ1-5
D: -
size: -
V: TRBV6-2/TRBV6-3
CDR3: CASSYLQGLQPQHF
DNA: TGTGCCAGCAGTTACCTCCAGGGACTTCAGCCCCAGCATTTT

J: TRBJ2-6
D: -
size: -
V: TRBV28
CDR3: CASSGQVSGANVLTF
DNA: TGTGCCAGCAGTGGACAAGTCTCTGGGGCCAACGTCCTGACTTTC

J: TRBJ1-1
D: -
size: -
V: TRBV2
CDR3: CASSNTPNTEAFF
DNA: TGTGCCAGCAGTAACACACCGAACACTGAAGCTTTCTTT

J: TRBJ2-5
D: -
size: few
V: TRBV12-5
CDR3: CASGSSGQETQYF
DNA: TGTGCTAGTGGTTCGTCAGGCCAAGAGACCCAGTACTTC

J: TRBJ2-6
D: -
size: few
V: TRBV14
CDR3: CASSQYLSGANVLTF
DNA: TGTGCCAGCAGCCAATATCTCTCTGGGGCCAACGTCCTGACTTTC

J: TRBJ1-1
D: TRBD1
size: -
V: TRBV24-1
CDR3: CATSEAGGTEAFF
DNA: TGTGCCACCAGTGAGGCAGGGGGGACCGAAGCTTTCTTT

J: TRBJ2-3
D: TRBD2
size: -
V: TRBV6-2/TRBV6-3
CDR3: CASSADSPTSGGEYDTDTQYF
DNA: TGTGCCAGCAGCGCCGACTCCCCCACTAGCGGGGGAGAATACGACACAGATACGCAGTATTTT

J: TRBJ2-3
D: -
size: -
V: TRBV5-8
CDR3: CASSQGMGGSTDTQYF
DNA: TGTGCCAGCAGCCAAGGGATGGGGGGAAGCACAGATACGCAGTATTTT

J: TRBJ2-3
D: -
size: -
V: TRBV6-2/TRBV6-3
CDR3: CASSYSKANSEYTDTQYF
DNA: TGTGCCAGCAGTTACTCGAAGGCTAACTCTGAATACACAGATACGCAGTATTTT

J: TRBJ1-2
D: -
size: once
V: TRBV18
CDR3: CASSPLEGGGNYGYTF
DNA: TGTGCCAGCTCACCACTCGAAGGAGGGGGGAACTATGGCTACACCTTC

J: TRBJ2-7
D: -
size: -
V: TRBV19
CDR3: CASSISWWGSSYEQYF
DNA: TGTGCCAGTAGTATATCTTGGTGGGGGAGCTCCTACGAGCAGTACTTC

J: TRBJ2-3
D: TRBD1
size: -
V: TRBV30
CDR3: CAWSTGVARDTQYF
DNA: TGTGCCTGGAGTACAGGGGTAGCGCGAGATACGCAGTATTTT

J: TRBJ2-5
D: TRBD2
size: -
V: TRBV7-2
CDR3: CASSRGGEETQYF
DNA: TGTGCCAGCAGCCGGGGGGGAGAAGAGACCCAGTACTTC

J: TRBJ1-4
D: TRBD1
size: medium-sized
V: TRBV6-1
CDR3: CASSEKEGQGNEKLFF
DNA: TGTGCCAGCAGTGAAAAAGAGGGACAGGGCAATGAAAAACTGTTTTTT

J: TRBJ1-4
D: -
size: -
V: TRBV29-1
CDR3: CSVEDPGTTNEKLFF
DNA: TGCAGCGTTGAAGATCCCGGAACAACTAATGAAAAACTGTTTTTT

J: TRBJ1-5
D: TRBD1
size: -
V: TRBV6-5
CDR3: CASSKQGRDQPQHF
DNA: TGTGCCAGCAGTAAACAGGGGCGAGATCAGCCCCAGCATTTT

J: TRBJ2-5
D: TRBD1
size: once
V: TRBV7-2
CDR3: CASSSGQPSTSQYF
DNA: TGTGCCAGCAGCTCGGGACAGCCCTCTACAAGCCAGTACTTC

J: TRBJ1-5
D: TRBD1
size: few
V: TRBV27
CDR3: CASSQDRNQPQHF
DNA: TGTGCCAGCAGCCAGGACAGGAATCAGCCCCAGCATTTT

J: TRBJ1-3
D: -
size: -
V: TRBV9
CDR3: CASSVRRPNSGNTIYF
DNA: TGTGCCAGCAGCGTCAGGCGCCCGAACTCTGGAAACACCATATATTTT

J: TRBJ2-7
D: -
size: -
V: TRBV7-2
CDR3: CASSFHSYEQYF
DNA: TGTGCCAGCAGCTTCCACTCCTACGAGCAGTACTTC

J: TRBJ2-5
D: TRBD1
size: -
V: TRBV5-4
CDR3: CASSGAGQGKETQYF
DNA: TGTGCCAGCAGCGGTGCGGGACAGGGTAAAGAGACCCAGTACTTC

J: TRBJ2-3
D: TRBD2
size: once
V: TRBV10-3
CDR3: CAIRSGGTTDTQYF
DNA: TGTGCCATCAGGAGCGGGGGGACTACAGATACGCAGTATTTT

J: TRBJ2-7
D: -
size: -
V: TRBV7-2
CDR3: CASSFDGAGPYEQYF
DNA: TGTGCCAGCAGTTTCGACGGGGCTGGTCCCTACGAGCAGTACTTC

J: TRBJ2-2
D: TRBD2
size: once
V: TRBV24-1
CDR3: CATSDLPGRGVGELFF
DNA: TGTGCCACCAGTGATTTGCCCGGGAGGGGGGTCGGGGAGCTGTTTTTT